What follows are 20 T cell receptor beta chains derived from one specimen sequenced in a study of metastatic and nonmetastatic thyroid tumors. MiXCR reprocessed the PCR reads for TCRdb. Of over 5,000 clones in the sample, roughly 19% were seen once. None of the patients had undergone any treatment ahead of thyroid surgery. The sequenced material came from adjacent normal tissue. The origin of the receptors is a female donor with papillary thyroid cancer or a benign thyroid nodule (not recorded which). Some clones in this sample may be carry-over from other donors' samples.

The chain is built from TRBV30 and TRBJ1-2; D is unclear. V was trimmed by 1 base and J by 7 bases, leaving 7 bases between them. Germline lookup yields CDR1 GTSNPN and CDR2 SVGIG (reference sequence). This CDR3 comprises 11 residues. Here the CDR3 DNA reads TGTGCCTGGAGTGCAGGTGGTGGCTACACCTTC. This gives the protein CAWSAGGGYTF.

The rearrangement links TRBV7-9 to TRBJ2-5; 7 nucleotides line up with TRBD1. The CDR3 has 15 amino acids. The trim removed 7 bases at V and 5 bases at J, leaving 13 bases unmatched. The germline V gene has CDR1 SEHNR and CDR2 FQNEAQ (reference sequence). CDR3: CASIKLGRTGETQYF. The CDR3 DNA reads TGTGCCAGCATCAAACTCGGTCGGACAGGTGAGACCCAGTACTTC.

Ten or more counts support this clone. The V gene is TRBV19, the J gene TRBJ2-1; TRBD1 or TRBD2 may be the D gene (5 bases each). The CDR3 is 17 residues long. From germline, CDR1 is LNHDA and CDR2 SQIVND (reference sequence). V was pared by 5 bases and J by 0 bases, with 17 bases between. The CDR3 DNA follows: TGTGCCAGTAGTCCGCCCGGGGCGTATAGCTCCTACAATGAGCAGTTCTTC. Amino acid sequence: CASSPPGAYSSYNEQFF.

The chain has TRBV6-1 and TRBJ1-2; 8 bases match TRBD1. The V gene's germline CDR1 is MNHNS and CDR2 SASEGT. J was trimmed by 6 bases and V by 1 base; bases with no gene match: 10. The CDR3 contains 16 residues. The CDR3 here is CASSEGGQGEVHGYTF. For the CDR3, the DNA is TGTGCCAGCAGTGAAGGAGGACAGGGTGAAGTCCATGGCTACACCTTC.

This clone was seen more than once but under ten times. This rearrangement joins TRBV2 to TRBJ1-1, with D uncertain. The CDR3 has 13 residues. The germline V gene encodes CDR1 SNHLY and CDR2 FYNNEI. The V and J ends lost 4 bases and 8 bases respectively, with 14 bases between them. CDR3 nucleotides: TGTGCCAGCAGTGTTATTGTGGTCGCGGAAGCTTTCTTT. Translated, it gives CASSVIVVAEAFF.

This clone was seen a few times. A junction boundary mismatches the germline segment, possibly from a read error. The chain employs TRBV24-1 and TRBJ2-5; the match to TRBD1 covers 8 bases. Germline CDR1 KGHDR, CDR2 SFDVKD. The CDR3 runs to 15 residues. The CDR3 protein is CATSDYARGLENQYF. CDR3 nucleotide sequence: TGTGCCACCAGTGATTATGCCAGGGGGCTTGAGAACCAGTACTTC.

This clone has just a few counts. The V and J genes are TRBV19 and TRBJ2-3, with 9 bases identical to TRBD2. Germline V gene lookup returns CDR1 LNHDA and CDR2 SQIVND (reference sequence). J was trimmed by 3 bases and V by 4 bases; bases with no gene match: 2. This CDR3 spans 14 amino acids. DNA of the CDR3: TGTGCCAGTAGTAGGCTAGCGGGAACAGATACGCAGTATTTT. Its protein product is CASSRLAGTDTQYF.

The rearrangement links TRBV27 to TRBJ2-7; no reliable D call. The CDR3 has 12 amino acids. The V gene's germline CDR1 is MNHEY and CDR2 SMNVEV (reference sequence). V was shortened by 5 bases and J by 6 bases, with 11 bases between the two germline ends. In DNA, the CDR3 is TGTGCCAGCAGTGCGACCATGAGCGAGCAGTACTTC. It specifies CASSATMSEQYF.

By share, this clone ranks as medium-sized (0.01 to 0.1%). This chain connects TRBV10-3 to TRBJ1-1; 7 nucleotides agree with TRBD1. V dropped 10 bases and J dropped 11; count of bases not matched to a gene: 25. Per the germline V gene, CDR1 is ENHRY and CDR2 is SYGVKD. The CDR3 has 16 residues. In nucleotides, the CDR3 is TGTGCCACGCTTAATTTTCCGGGACAGCCTTCGAACGGCGCTTTCTTT. It is translated as CATLNFPGQPSNGAFF.

This clone ranks as medium-sized. The same CDR3 arises from other DNA sequences in this sample as well. V is TRBV5-1 and J is TRBJ1-6; D uncertain. This CDR3 comprises 17 residues. Trimming took off 0 bases at V and 3 bases at J, with 13 bases between the two ends. The germline V gene has CDR1 SGHRS and CDR2 YFSETQ. The chain's CDR3 is CASSLDGVSNYNSPLHF. DNA for the CDR3: TGCGCCAGCAGCTTGGACGGCGTAAGCAACTATAATTCACCCCTCCACTTT. Together with reference TRBV5-1 and TRBJ1-6, the CDR3 gives the full variable domain: KAGVTQTPRYLIKTRGQQVTLSCSPISGHRSVSWYQQTPGQGLQFLFEYFSETQRNKGNFPGRFSGRQFSNSRSEMNVSTLELGDSALYLCASSLDGVSNYNSPLHFGNGTRLTVT.

About this clone itself: Mismatch with germline at one junction end may stem from a read error. This sequence joins TRBV18 and TRBJ2-5; 7 bases line up with TRBD1. The CDR3 runs to 13 residues. Germline-derived CDR1 and CDR2 are KGHSH and LQKENI. CDR3 residues: CASSLTGVENQYF. The CDR3 nucleotides are TGTGCCAGCTCACTTACAGGGGTGGAGAACCAGTACTTC.

The table lists this clone with many counts. A much larger clone differs from this one at a single base, so this may be a read error. The same CDR3 can be traced to other DNA sequences in this sample. The J gene is TRBJ1-1, the V gene TRBV6-1, with D possibly TRBD1 on 5 matching bases. CDR3 length: 13 amino acids. Germline-derived CDR1 and CDR2 are MNHNS and SASEGT. As DNA, the CDR3 is TGTGCCAGCAGCGTGCAGGAGGACACTGAAGCTTCCTTT. This encodes CASSVQEDTEASF.

The chain employs TRBV11-2 and TRBJ2-5; TRBD2 matches 8 bases. Trimming cost V 0 bases and J 5 bases; bases outside gene matches: 11. The CDR3 length is 17 residues. Germline CDR1 SGHAT, CDR2 FQNNGV. The CDR3 is CASSLDWFSGSTETQYF. Written as DNA, the CDR3 is TGTGCCAGCAGCTTAGACTGGTTCAGCGGGAGTACGGAGACCCAGTACTTC.

About this clone: One end of the junction does not line up with germline, which may come from a read error. This chain uses TRBV12-3 or TRBV12-4 with TRBJ2-5; either TRBD1 or TRBD2 may supply D (6 bases each). CDR3 size: 13 residues. The CDR3, as DNA: TGTGTCAGCAGGGGACCAGCGGGAGAGACCCAGTACTTC. Amino acid sequence: CVSRGPAGETQYF.

In its sample, this clone ranks as large. This sequence joins TRBV2 and TRBJ2-7; 11 bases agree with TRBD2. This CDR3 comprises 14 residues. Looked up from germline, CDR1 is SNHLY and CDR2 is FYNNEI. Germline trimming cut 8 bases from V and 1 base from J; bases unmatched to any gene: 4. CDR3 sequence: CASVAGGDSYEQYF. CDR3 in DNA: TGTGCCAGCGTAGCGGGGGGGGATTCCTACGAGCAGTACTTC.

The J gene is TRBJ1-3, the V gene TRBV4-2; D unclear. CDR1 LGHNA and CDR2 YNFKEQ come from the germline V gene. V dropped 1 base and J dropped 3 bases, with 7 bases sitting between them. CDR3 length: 14 amino acids. The CDR3 nucleotides read TGTGCCAGCAGCCAAGTCTCAGGTGGAAACACCATATATTTT. Translation gives CASSQVSGGNTIYF.

Judged by abundance, this clone is medium-sized (0.01 to 0.1%). The chain uses TRBV24-1 and TRBJ2-3; TRBD1 aligns across 12 bases. Germline trimming cut 7 bases from V and 2 bases from J; bases unmatched to any gene: 3. CDR3 size: 15 residues. Germline V gives CDR1 KGHDR, CDR2 SFDVKD. DNA of the CDR3: TGTGCCACCAGGGGGGACAGGGGGCCCACAGATACGCAGTATTTT. The encoded protein is CATRGDRGPTDTQYF.

This clone rates as medium-sized. The rearrangement links TRBV28 to TRBJ2-1; D ambiguous. CDR3 length equals 13 residues. Germline CDR1 MDHEN, CDR2 SYDVKM. V lost 8 bases and J lost 16, with 24 bases in between. The CDR3 DNA reads TGTGCCAGCCGCCGAGTGGTGTCCGACCGAGGATTCTTC. Its protein product is CASRRVVSDRGFF.

This clone has only a few counts. The rearrangement joins TRBV28 to TRBJ1-2; TRBD1 is a possible D gene (5 bases). Germline V gives CDR1 MDHEN, CDR2 SYDVKM. V was shortened by 3 bases and J by 5 bases, with 7 bases between the two germline ends. CDR3 size: 12 residues. The CDR3 spells CASSFRGYGYTF. CDR3 nucleotides: TGTGCCAGCAGTTTTAGGGGATATGGCTACACCTTC.

This clone is medium-sized (0.01 to 0.1%) by share. V usage is TRBV5-1 and J usage is TRBJ2-2; D uncertain. The CDR3 is made up of 15 amino acids. The germline gives CDR1 SGHRS, CDR2 YFSETQ. The V gene lost 0 bases and the J gene lost 3 bases, with 9 bases spanning the gap. The DNA of the CDR3 is TGCGCCAGCAGCTTGGCTAGGTATGACACCGGGGAGCTGTTTTTT. It yields the protein CASSLARYDTGELFF.